The 23 T cell receptor beta chains in this list originate from one sample, sequenced in a study of cytomegalovirus exposure and HLA in healthy donors. This PCR relied on a set of 60 Vbeta primers and 13 Jbeta primers. Generated by immunoSEQ multiplex PCR, the TCRdb table keeps only in-frame clones and is missing some. Seen here are approximately 200,000 clones, 70% to 85% observed once, and the top ten hold 3.5% to 5%. Sequenced input: PBMCs. The receptors stem from a woman under 40 in good health and CMV-seropositive.

This chain joins TRBV19 and TRBJ2-2; D is ambiguous. CDR3 size: 16 residues. Germline CDR1 LNHDA, CDR2 SQIVND (reference sequence). The V end was cut by 1 base, the J end by 1 base, with 10 bases between. CDR3 DNA: TGTGCCAGTAGTATAGGCTACCCTTTGAACACCGGGGAGCTGTTTTTT. It codes for CASSIGYPLNTGELFF.

This clone showed up just a few times. The V and J genes are TRBV6-5 and TRBJ2-5, with 7 bases identical to TRBD1. Germline lookup yields CDR1 MNHEY and CDR2 SVGAGI. Trimming took 6 bases from V and 5 from J; bases not matched to a gene: 9. CDR3 length equals 14 residues. The CDR3 reads CASSPDRILETQYF. CDR3 sequence (DNA): TGTGCCAGCAGCCCGGACAGGATATTGGAGACCCAGTACTTC.

This chain uses TRBV9 with TRBJ1-5; D gene unclear. The CDR3 has 14 amino acids. Germline assignment: CDR1 SGDLS and CDR2 YYNGEE. Trimming pared 0 bases from V and 1 base from J, leaving 5 bases between. Written as DNA, the CDR3 is TGTGCCAGCAGCGTAGGAGGGAGCAATCAGCCCCAGCATTTT. Translation gives CASSVGGSNQPQHF.

The rearrangement joins TRBV4-1 to TRBJ1-5, with D perhaps TRBD1 (5 bases). The CDR3 covers 16 residues. The V gene lost 0 bases and the J gene lost 6 bases, with 15 bases spanning the gap. CDR1 MGHRA and CDR2 YSYEKL come from the germline V gene. As DNA, the CDR3 is TGCGCCAGCAGCCAAGAGGATCGGCAGGGAGGTCAGCCCCAGCATTTT. Amino acid sequence: CASSQEDRQGGQPQHF.

V is TRBV29-1 and J is TRBJ1-2; no clear D gene. The germline gives CDR1 SQVTM, CDR2 ANQGSEA. Deletions cut 2 bases from V and 3 bases from J, with 28 bases between. This CDR3 contains 19 residues. The CDR3 nucleotides read TGCAGCGTTGAATTGTTGGCCACAGAGCCATCGACGTGGTACTATGGCTACACCTTC. This sequence encodes CSVELLATEPSTWYYGYTF.

This chain joins TRBV7-9 and TRBJ1-2; the D gene is possibly TRBD1 (6 bases). The CDR3 contains 14 residues. Per the germline V gene, CDR1 is SEHNR and CDR2 is FQNEAQ (reference sequence). V shed 1 base and J shed 6 bases, with 12 bases lying between them. The CDR3 region has the DNA TGTGCCAGCAGCTTAGGGGACAAGCTCGATGGCTACACCTTC. Its translation: CASSLGDKLDGYTF.

The rearrangement uses TRBV14 and TRBJ1-1; D gene unclear. V was pared by 4 bases and J by 8 bases, with 11 bases between. The germline V gene has CDR1 SGHDN and CDR2 FVKESK. This CDR3 comprises 12 residues. The CDR3 DNA follows: TGTGCCAGCAGCCGCCAGCGGCCAGAAGCTTTCTTT. Translated, it gives CASSRQRPEAFF.

The chain has TRBV6-5 and TRBJ2-7; 7 bases agree with TRBD1. The CDR3 runs to 12 residues. The V gene's germline CDR1 is MNHEY and CDR2 SVGAGI. J lost 11 bases, V lost 0 bases, and 4 bases had no gene match. As DNA, the CDR3 is TGTGCCAGCAGTTACTCAACAGGGGCGGAGTACTTC. This gives the protein CASSYSTGAEYF.

The V and J genes are TRBV7-9 and TRBJ1-6; 7 nucleotides agree with TRBD1. Germline V CDR1 and CDR2: SEHNR, FQNEAQ (reference sequence). The CDR3 contains 16 residues. V dropped 2 bases and J dropped 3; count of bases not matched to a gene: 4. CDR3 sequence (DNA): TGTGCCAGCAGCTTAACAGGGGCTAACTATAATTCACCCCTCCACTTT. Its protein is CASSLTGANYNSPLHF.

This chain uses TRBV6-5 with TRBJ1-1, with 8 bases lining up with TRBD1. The germline V gene has CDR1 MNHEY and CDR2 SVGAGI. With 6 bases clipped from V and 10 bases from J, the junction kept 7 bases outside the gene matches. The CDR3 totals 12 residues. DNA for the CDR3: TGTGCCAGCAGAAACAGAGACAGGGGAGCTTTCTTT. Protein: CASRNRDRGAFF.

The chain recombines TRBV4-1 with TRBJ1-4; the match to TRBD1 covers 7 bases. Germline V gene lookup returns CDR1 MGHRA and CDR2 YSYEKL. The CDR3 contains 18 residues. With 5 bases clipped from V and 0 bases from J, the junction kept 12 bases outside the gene matches. The CDR3 loop is CASSYLPQGLATNEKLFF. The CDR3 DNA reads TGCGCCAGCAGCTATCTCCCACAGGGGCTAGCAACTAATGAAAAACTGTTTTTT.

The rearrangement joins TRBV9 to TRBJ1-2; no reliable D call. Germline CDR1 reads SGDLS; CDR2 reads YYNGEE. Deletions cut 4 bases from V and 1 base from J, with 8 bases between. The CDR3 totals 13 residues. CDR3 in amino acids: CASSYRYNYGYTF. The CDR3 bases are TGTGCCAGCAGCTATCGTTATAACTATGGCTACACCTTC.

This clone appeared a few times. The V gene is TRBV5-6, the J gene TRBJ2-3; the match to TRBD1 covers 8 bases. The junction had 15 bases not matched to a gene; V was cut back by 4 bases and J by 5 bases. Germline-derived CDR1 and CDR2 are SGHDT and YYEEEE. The CDR3 consists of 17 residues. CDR3: CASSTGAGDRSKDTQYF. The CDR3 nucleotides read TGTGCCAGCAGCACAGGAGCTGGGGACAGGTCGAAAGATACGCAGTATTTT.

This clone appeared a single time. The V call is TRBV4-2, the J call TRBJ1-2; 8 bases fit TRBD1. The ends lost 2 bases at V and 4 bases at J; junction bases unmatched: 6. Germline V gives CDR1 LGHNA, CDR2 YNFKEQ. CDR3 length equals 15 residues. This CDR3 is CASSQSDRAGYGYTF. In nucleotides, the CDR3 is TGTGCCAGCAGCCAATCGGACAGGGCGGGCTATGGCTACACCTTC.

The chain couples TRBV5-1 to TRBJ2-7; TRBD1 is a possible D gene (6 bases). The V end was cut by 5 bases, the J end by 5 bases, with 11 bases between. This CDR3 region has 12 residues. CDR1 and CDR2 (germline): SGHRS, YFSETQ. In DNA form, the CDR3 reads TGCGCCAGCAGACAGGGTGGGAACGAGCAGTACTTC. It codes for CASRQGGNEQYF.

V gene TRBV5-8 combines with J gene TRBJ2-7; 7 bases map to TRBD1. The ends lost 7 bases at V and 3 bases at J; junction bases unmatched: 10. The CDR3 extends over 14 amino acids. Germline V gene lookup returns CDR1 SGHTS and CDR2 YDEGEE. The CDR3 DNA reads as TGTGCCAGCGGTGGCAGGGGGTCCTACTACGAGCAGTACTTC. Translating it yields CASGGRGSYYEQYF.

J is TRBJ1-5 and V is TRBV7-2, with a possible D match to TRBD1 (5 bases). There are 13 residues in the CDR3. Trimming pared 4 bases from V and 7 bases from J, leaving 11 bases between. Germline values: CDR1 SGHTA, CDR2 FQGNSA. The CDR3: CASSSWGEQPQHF. CDR3 nucleotide sequence: TGTGCCAGCAGCTCATGGGGGGAACAGCCCCAGCATTTT.

V and J are TRBV27 and TRBJ1-5; D remains ambiguous. The ends were cut back, 5 bases at V and 3 bases at J, with 5 bases in the middle. CDR1 is MNHEY, CDR2 SMNVEV, per germline (reference sequence). The CDR3 is 12 residues long. The CDR3 loop reads CASSLPNQPQHF. CDR3 sequence (DNA): TGTGCCAGCAGTCTCCCCAATCAGCCCCAGCATTTT.

The rearrangement links TRBV9 to TRBJ2-2; possibly TRBD1 for D (5 bases). Germline CDR1 and CDR2: SGDLS and YYNGEE. Trimming pared 0 bases from V and 1 base from J, leaving 10 bases between. The length of the CDR3 is 16 residues. The chain's CDR3 is CASSVEPDKNTGELFF. CDR3 sequence (DNA): TGTGCCAGCAGCGTAGAGCCGGACAAGAACACCGGGGAGCTGTTTTTT.

The V gene is TRBV7-9, the J gene TRBJ1-4; TRBD1 might be the D (5 bases). Germline CDR1 reads SEHNR; CDR2 reads FQNEAQ (reference sequence). The CDR3 runs 16 residues. The V gene lost 5 bases and the J gene lost 5 bases, with 18 bases spanning the gap. The CDR3 loop reads CASSPPVRDRNEKLFF. CDR3 nucleotides: TGTGCCAGCAGCCCGCCGGTCAGAGACAGAAATGAAAAACTGTTTTTT.

This chain joins TRBV6-6 and TRBJ1-3; TRBD1 matches 7 bases. The CDR3 covers 15 residues. Germline V gene data show CDR1 as MNHNY and CDR2 as SVGAGI (reference sequence). The V segment lost 6 bases and the J segment 0 bases; nucleotides outside the gene matches: 5. The CDR3 DNA sequence: TGTGCCAGCAGCCCAACAGGGGTCTCTGGAAACACCATATATTTT. It encodes CASSPTGVSGNTIYF.

The rearrangement uses TRBV2 and TRBJ2-7; perhaps TRBD2 as D (6 bases). CDR1 is SNHLY, CDR2 FYNNEI, per germline. Trimming left V 4 bases short and J 2 bases short, with 9 bases between. The CDR3 totals 13 residues. DNA of the CDR3: TGTGCCAGCAGTGTGAGGAGGGCCTACGAGCAGTACTTC. Translated: CASSVRRAYEQYF.

The chain employs TRBV4-3 and TRBJ2-7; D is possibly TRBD2 (5 bases). V was cut by 0 bases and J by 11 bases, with 14 bases left in between. Looked up from germline, CDR1 is LGHNA and CDR2 is YSLEER. This CDR3 contains 13 residues. CDR3 sequence reads: CASSQDRGAGEYF. CDR3 DNA: TGCGCCAGCAGCCAAGATCGAGGAGCCGGGGAGTACTTC.